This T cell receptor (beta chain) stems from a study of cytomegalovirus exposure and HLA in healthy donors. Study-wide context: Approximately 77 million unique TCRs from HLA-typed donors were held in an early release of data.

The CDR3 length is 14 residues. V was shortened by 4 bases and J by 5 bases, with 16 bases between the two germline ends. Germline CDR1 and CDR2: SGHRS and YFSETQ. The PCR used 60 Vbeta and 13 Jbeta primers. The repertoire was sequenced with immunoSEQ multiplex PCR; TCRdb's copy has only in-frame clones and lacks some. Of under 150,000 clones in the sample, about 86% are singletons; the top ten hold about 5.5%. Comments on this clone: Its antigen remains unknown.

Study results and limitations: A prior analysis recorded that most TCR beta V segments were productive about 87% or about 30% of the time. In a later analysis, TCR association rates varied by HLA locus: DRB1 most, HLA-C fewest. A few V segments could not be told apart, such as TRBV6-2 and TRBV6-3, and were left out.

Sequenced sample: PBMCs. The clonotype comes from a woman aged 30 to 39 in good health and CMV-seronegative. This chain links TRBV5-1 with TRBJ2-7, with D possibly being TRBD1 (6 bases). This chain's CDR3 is CASSGLTGFNEQYF. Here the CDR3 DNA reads TGCGCCAGCAGCGGGCTTACAGGGTTCAACGAGCAGTACTTC.